This paragraph reports one T cell receptor (beta chain). This CDR3 contains 15 residues. The ends lost 3 bases at V and 5 bases at J; junction bases unmatched: 5. Looked up from germline, CDR1 is KGHSH and CDR2 is LQKENI. This sample is drawn from a study of blood T cell repertoires in COVID-19. For the study at large: Collection of acute and convalescent COVID-19 samples took place in the United States, Italy and Spain.

Per the study methods: The authors estimated nucleated cell counts from reference gene primer amplification. Clones were read by immunoSEQ multiplex PCR, and TCRdb kept only the in-frame ones, dropping some. V and J calls and clone size are those listed in that table; D and trimming were worked out from the DNA. The table has 150,000 or so clones, about four fifths seen once; the top ten hold 10% to 15%. Sequenced material: peripheral blood. The gene calls are TRBV18 and TRBJ2-3; TRBD1 aligns across 10 bases. The TCR originated in a man aged 65 to 85 who had recovered from COVID-19. The CDR3: CASSPLTGGGDTQYF. The CDR3 coding sequence is TGTGCCAGCTCACCCCTGACAGGGGGCGGAGATACGCAGTATTTT.